The clone carrying this TCR beta chain occurred once. Its antigen is unidentified. The data originate from a study of Ad26.COV2.S vaccination and SARS-CoV-2 variants. Sequenced by immunoSEQ multiplex PCR; TCRdb stores in-frame clones only, minus some. Among roughly 400,000 clones, about nine tenths were seen once, and the ten largest hold roughly 3.9%. Study results and caveats: The authors reported substantial breadth in spike-specific CD8+ and CD4+ T cell responses after vaccination.

The V gene lost 4 bases and the J gene lost 8 bases, with 19 bases spanning the gap. The germline V gene encodes CDR1 SGHNT and CDR2 YYREEE (reference sequence). This CDR3 comprises 15 residues. Specified treatment: 15 to 20 received Ad26.COV2.S at low or high dose, single or two shots; several received placebo; per-sample allocation not given. The samples were gathered on day 63 after the first injection of vaccine or placebo. The sequence derives from a person between 18 and 60 years old who received the Ad26.COV2.S COVID-19 vaccine or a placebo. Here the sequenced sample was peripheral blood, taken in a trial of Ad26.COV2.S vaccine versus placebo. The chain has TRBV5-4 and TRBJ2-4, with D maybe TRBD1 (6 bases). As DNA, the CDR3 is TGTGCCAGCAGCCCCCTACAGGGCGGTTCGGACATTCAGTACTTC. Translation gives CASSPLQGGSDIQYF.